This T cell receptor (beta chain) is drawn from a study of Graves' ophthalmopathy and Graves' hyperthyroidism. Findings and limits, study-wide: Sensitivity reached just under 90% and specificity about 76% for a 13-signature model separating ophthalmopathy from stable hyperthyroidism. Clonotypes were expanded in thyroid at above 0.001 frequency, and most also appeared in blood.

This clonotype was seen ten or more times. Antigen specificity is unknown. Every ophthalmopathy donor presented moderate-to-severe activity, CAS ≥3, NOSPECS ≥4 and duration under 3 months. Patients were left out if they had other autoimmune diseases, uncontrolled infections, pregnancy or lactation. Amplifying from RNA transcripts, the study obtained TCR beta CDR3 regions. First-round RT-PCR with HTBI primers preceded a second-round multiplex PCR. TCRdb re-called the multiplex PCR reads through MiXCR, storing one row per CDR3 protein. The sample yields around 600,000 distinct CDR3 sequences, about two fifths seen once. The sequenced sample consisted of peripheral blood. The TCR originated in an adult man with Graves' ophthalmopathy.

DNA of the CDR3: TGTGCCAGCAGCTTCCGCAGGACTCAAGAGACCCAGTACTTC. This sequence encodes CASSFRRTQETQYF. This chain connects TRBV7-9 to TRBJ2-5; possible D gene TRBD2, 5 bases. Looked up from germline, CDR1 is SEHNR and CDR2 is FQNEAQ (reference sequence). The CDR3 has 14 residues. Trimming stripped 3 bases from V and 2 bases from J, with 10 bases between.